This is a list of T cell receptor beta chains from one sample in a study of blood T cell repertoires in COVID-19. Produced via immunoSEQ multiplex PCR; TCRdb's table is partial and in-frame only. The sample has 250,000 to 300,000 clones, almost 90% seen once. The sample was peripheral blood. Every receptor here comes from a woman in her thirties with COVID-19, enrolled during active disease. Both conserved end residues are part of each CDR3. The order of the fields is V gene, J gene, clone size, D gene, CDR3 protein. D genes are given only for firm matches. Rows give clone size only sometimes, using once, few, many, or a class for an expanded clone.

TRBV2	TRBJ2-7	NA	TRBD2	CASSEEGLAGPYYEQYF
TRBV5-6	TRBJ2-3	NA	NA	CASSMDSSSTDTQYF
TRBV3-1/TRBV3-2	TRBJ1-2	NA	NA	CASSQESRGVGYTF
TRBV18	TRBJ1-3	NA	NA	CASSPYAGDSGNTIYF
TRBV7-9	TRBJ2-7	once	TRBD2	CASPGEGESYEQYF
TRBV6-1	TRBJ1-2	NA	NA	CASSDLSAQRGYTF
TRBV5-1	TRBJ1-1	NA	NA	CASSPGVGGTEAFF
TRBV7-9	TRBJ1-4	NA	NA	CATTPVGGARDEKLFF
TRBV9	TRBJ2-2	NA	TRBD2	CASSVATGLATGELFF
TRBV30	TRBJ1-5	NA	NA	CAWSPNQGNNQPQHF
TRBV2	TRBJ1-1	NA	NA	CASRLRDTTETEAFF
TRBV3-1/TRBV3-2	TRBJ1-5	NA	NA	CASSPGASNQPQHF
TRBV29-1	TRBJ2-1	NA	NA	CSVGGTFDGQFF
TRBV11-1	TRBJ1-3	NA	TRBD1	CASSEPGQKIGNTIYF
TRBV7-9	TRBJ2-5	NA	NA	CASGRGGAQETQYF
TRBV7-9	TRBJ2-3	NA	NA	CASSLELNTDTQYF
TRBV24-1	TRBJ2-3	once	NA	CATSDPGTAGPDTQYF
TRBV30	TRBJ2-4	once	NA	CAWSRRGLNIQYF